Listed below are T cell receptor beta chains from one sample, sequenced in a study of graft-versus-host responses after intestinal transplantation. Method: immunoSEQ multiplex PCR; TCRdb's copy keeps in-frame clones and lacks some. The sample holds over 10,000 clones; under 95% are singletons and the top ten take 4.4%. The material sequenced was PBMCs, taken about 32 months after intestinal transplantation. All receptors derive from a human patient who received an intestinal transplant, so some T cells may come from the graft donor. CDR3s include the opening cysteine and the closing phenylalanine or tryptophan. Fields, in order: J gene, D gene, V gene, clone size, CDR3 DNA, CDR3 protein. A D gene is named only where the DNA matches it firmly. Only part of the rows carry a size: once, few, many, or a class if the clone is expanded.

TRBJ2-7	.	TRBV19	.	TGTGCCAGTAGGGCACCGGGACTCTACGAGCAGTACTTC	CASRAPGLYEQYF
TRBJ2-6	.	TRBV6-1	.	TGTGCCAGCAGTGAATTCGTTGGGATTCCTCCCTACTCCCTGTCTGGGGCCAACGTCCTGACTTTC	CASSEFVGIPPYSLSGANVLTF
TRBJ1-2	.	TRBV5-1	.	TGCGCCAGCAGCTTGGTCGACAGGAACTATGGCTACACCTTC	CASSLVDRNYGYTF
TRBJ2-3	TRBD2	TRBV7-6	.	TGTGCCAGCAGCTCCGGGGGGGGCACAGATACGCAGTATTTT	CASSSGGGTDTQYF
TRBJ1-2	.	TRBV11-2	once	TGTGCCAGCAGCTTGTCCGCTGAGGTTGGCTACACCTTC	CASSLSAEVGYTF
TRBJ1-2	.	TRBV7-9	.	TGTGCCAGCGGGGGGGATTCCTATGGCTACACCTTC	CASGGDSYGYTF
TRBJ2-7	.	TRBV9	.	TGTGCCAGCAGCGTAGATCGGGACCCCTACTACGAGCAGTACTTC	CASSVDRDPYYEQYF
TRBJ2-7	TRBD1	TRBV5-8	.	TGTGCCAGCAGCTCCCGGGACAGCTACGAGCAGTACTTC	CASSSRDSYEQYF
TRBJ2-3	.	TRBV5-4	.	TGTGCCAGCAGCTTGTTTGGGGGGCCTAGCACAGATACGCAGTATTTT	CASSLFGGPSTDTQYF
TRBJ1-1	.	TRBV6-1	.	TGTGCCAGCAGTGACTTGGACGTGGCGAAGAACGCTGAAGCTTTCTTT	CASSDLDVAKNAEAFF
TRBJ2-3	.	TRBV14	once	TGTGCCAGCAGCCAAACACGGAGGGTTGGTAATACGCAGTATTTT	CASSQTRRVGNTQYF
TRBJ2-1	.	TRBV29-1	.	TGCAGCGTTGGCAGGGACAATGAGCAGTTCTTC	CSVGRDNEQFF
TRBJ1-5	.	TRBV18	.	TGTGCCAGCTCTCCGGGACTCAATCAGCCCCAGCATTTT	CASSPGLNQPQHF
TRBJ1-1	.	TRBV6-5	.	TGTGCCAGCAGCCAAAGTAGCCAAGCTTTCTTT	CASSQSSQAFF
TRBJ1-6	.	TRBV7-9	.	TGTGCCAGCAGCTTAGAGGAGGGTAGATCACCCCTCCACTTT	CASSLEEGRSPLHF
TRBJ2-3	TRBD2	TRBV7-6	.	TGTGCCAGCAGCCCCCGGCGGGGGAGTGGCACAGATACGCAGTATTTT	CASSPRRGSGTDTQYF
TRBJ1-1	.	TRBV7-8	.	TGTGCCAGCAGCAAAGGGGCACAAGTACACACTGAAGCTTTCTTT	CASSKGAQVHTEAFF
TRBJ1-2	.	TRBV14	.	TGTGCCAGCAGCGGGCCCTCAGGGAACTATGGCTACACCTTC	CASSGPSGNYGYTF
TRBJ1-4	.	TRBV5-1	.	TGCGCCAGCAGCAGATCAGGGGCAACTAATGAAAAACTGTTTTTT	CASSRSGATNEKLFF
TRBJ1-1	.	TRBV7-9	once	TGTGCCAGCAGCTTAGGGGGGTCTGAAGCTTTCTTT	CASSLGGSEAFF
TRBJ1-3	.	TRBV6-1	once	TGTGCCAGCAGCCCCGACAGCTACTCTGGAAACACCATATATTTT	CASSPDSYSGNTIYF
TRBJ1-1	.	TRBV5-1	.	TGCGCCAGCAGCTTGGCCCCATTTGACAGGAACACTGAAGCTTTCTTT	CASSLAPFDRNTEAFF
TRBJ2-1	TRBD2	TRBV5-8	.	TGTGCCAGCAGCTCCGGACTAGCGGGGGTCCCGGTTGAGCAGTTCTTC	CASSSGLAGVPVEQFF
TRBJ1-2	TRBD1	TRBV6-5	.	TGTGCCAGCAGCTCACAGGGGTACTATGGCTACACCTTC	CASSSQGYYGYTF
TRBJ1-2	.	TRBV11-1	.	TGTGCCAGCACCCCTAGACAGAGCAACTATGGCTACACCTTC	CASTPRQSNYGYTF
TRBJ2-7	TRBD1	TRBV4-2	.	TGTGCCAGCAGCGTGGGAACAGGGGGTTACGAGCAGTACTTC	CASSVGTGGYEQYF
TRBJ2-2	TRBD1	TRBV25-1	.	TGTGCCAGCAGTCGCCAAACAGGGGGTGAAGGGGAGCTGTTTTTT	CASSRQTGGEGELFF
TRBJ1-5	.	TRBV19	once	TGTGCCAGTAGTATAGCCCCGGGACATAAGGCTGGTAGCAATCAGCCCCAGCATTTT	CASSIAPGHKAGSNQPQHF
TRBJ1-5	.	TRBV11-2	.	TGTGCCAGCAGCTTAGAGGGGGGGATAGGTCAGCCCCAGCATTTT	CASSLEGGIGQPQHF
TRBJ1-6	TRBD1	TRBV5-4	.	TGTGCCAGCAGCGTGGGACAGGGGAATTCACCCCTCCACTTT	CASSVGQGNSPLHF
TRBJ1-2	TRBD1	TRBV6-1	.	TGTGCCGGAGGACAGGGGGACCTCAACTATGGCTACACCTTC	CAGGQGDLNYGYTF
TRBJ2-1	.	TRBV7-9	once	TGTGCCAGCAGCTTAGGGCCAGGGAGTGAGCAGTTCTTC	CASSLGPGSEQFF
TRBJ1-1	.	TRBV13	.	TGTGCCAGCAGCCCCGGGACTGAAGCTTTCTTT	CASSPGTEAFF
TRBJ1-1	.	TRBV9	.	TGTGCCAGCAGCGTAAGTCGGTCCACTGAAGCTTTCTTT	CASSVSRSTEAFF
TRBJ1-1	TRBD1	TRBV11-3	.	TGTGCCAGCAGCTTAGATGGGACAGGGAACACTGAAGCTTTCTTT	CASSLDGTGNTEAFF
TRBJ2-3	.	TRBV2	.	TGTGCCAGCAGTGATACCGCTCTAGCGGATACGCAGTATTTT	CASSDTALADTQYF
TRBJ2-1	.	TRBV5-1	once	TGCGCCAGCAGCTTTATTACGGGGACCCACAATGAGCAGTTCTTC	CASSFITGTHNEQFF
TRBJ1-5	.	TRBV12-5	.	TGTGCTAGTGGTTTGGGGGGAGTGGGTAATCAGCCCCAGCATTTT	CASGLGGVGNQPQHF
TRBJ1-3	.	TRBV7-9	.	TGTGCCAGCAGCTTAGCAATAGGGGGAAACACCATATATTTT	CASSLAIGGNTIYF
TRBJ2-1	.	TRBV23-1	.	TGCGCCAGCAGTCAATCGGGGTACAATGAGCAGTTCTTC	CASSQSGYNEQFF
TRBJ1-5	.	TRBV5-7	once	TGTGCCAGCAGCTTGAGGAATCAGCCCCAGCATTTT	CASSLRNQPQHF
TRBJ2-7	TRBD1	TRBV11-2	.	TGTGCCAGCAGGATCCCGGGACAGGGTAACTACGAGCAGTACTTC	CASRIPGQGNYEQYF
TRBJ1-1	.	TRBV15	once	TGTGCCACCAGCAGAGGTGTGAGGGGGGCGACGGGGAACACTGAAGCTTTCTTT	CATSRGVRGATGNTEAFF
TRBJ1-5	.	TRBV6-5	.	TGTGCCAGCAGTTACTCGAGAGGGAGCAGTCAGCCCCAGCATTTT	CASSYSRGSSQPQHF
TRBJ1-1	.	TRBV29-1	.	TGCAGCGTTGACGCAGACTTGAACACTGAAGCTTTCTTT	CSVDADLNTEAFF
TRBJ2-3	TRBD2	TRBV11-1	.	TGTGCCAGCAGTCGGACTAGCGGGGGGGCCAGAGATACGCAGTATTTT	CASSRTSGGARDTQYF
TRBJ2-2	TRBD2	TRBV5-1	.	TGCGCCAGCAGCTTTCGGGGGGGCTCGAACACCGGGGAGCTGTTTTTT	CASSFRGGSNTGELFF
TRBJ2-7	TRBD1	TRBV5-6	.	TGTGCCAGCAGCCGGACAGGGAAAAACTCCTACGAGCAGTACTTC	CASSRTGKNSYEQYF
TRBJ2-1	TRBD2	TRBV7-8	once	TGTGCCAGCAGCCCGAGACTAGCGGGTTACAATGAGCAGTTCTTC	CASSPRLAGYNEQFF